The clone carrying this T cell receptor beta chain was counted a few times. Its specificity is unknown. The sample originates from a study of human T cells and chemical hapten exposure. At the level of the study: On around 2 cm by around 2 cm of upper inner arm skin, sensitization was performed with 2% DPC. Across the whole study, which lasted around 26 weeks, patients were given diphenylcyclopropenone on the scalp once a week. General study results and limits: Relative to control repertoires, expanded TCRs gave rise to significantly more large CDR3 similarity clusters.

Each CDR3 protein gets one entry after TCRdb re-called the RACE reads with MiXCR. Here the sample spans 65,000 to 95,000 distinct CDR3 sequences, approximately 10% being singletons. The time point is: patch test 1, 2 weeks after DPC sensitization. As to treatment: therapeutic diphenylcyclopropenone sensitization with weekly scalp DPC. The sequenced sample was whole blood, obtained in connection with sensitization to the hapten diphenylcyclopropenone (DPC). The TCR sequence derives from a woman aged 60-75 years with alopecia areata. Some clones in this sample may be carry-over from other donors' samples.

The CDR3 sequence is CASSSQDREVEAFF. DNA of the CDR3: TGTGCCAGCAGCTCCCAGGACAGGGAAGTAGAAGCTTTCTTT. The chain couples TRBV3-1 to TRBJ1-1; 8 bases are a match to TRBD1. Germline V gene data show CDR1 as LGHDT and CDR2 as YNNKEL (reference sequence). V shed 5 bases, J shed 8 bases, and the junction held 10 bases outside the gene matches. CDR3 length equals 14 residues.